This is a list of T cell receptor beta chains from one sample in a study of T cell changes during pregnancy in multiple sclerosis. Profiled with immunoSEQ multiplex PCR; TCRdb holds only in-frame clones, not every one. The table records 40,000 or so clones, 90% of them present only once. The material was CD8+ T cells from peripheral blood mononuclear cells, obtained in the first trimester of pregnancy. These receptors all come from a female donor with multiple sclerosis, enrolled in a pregnancy study. Both conserved end residues are part of each CDR3. D genes are given only for firm matches. Clone size is shown for a subset of rows, as once, few, many or a class of expanded clone.

CDR3 protein	CDR3 DNA	clone size	CDR3 length	D gene	J gene	V gene
CASSLGQGAQNTEAFF	TGTGCCAGCAGTTTGGGACAGGGGGCCCAGAACACTGAAGCTTTCTTT	.	16	TRBD1	TRBJ1-1	TRBV6-5
CASSVRQSTEAFF	TGCGCCAGCAGTGTTAGACAGAGCACTGAAGCTTTCTTT	.	13	.	TRBJ1-1	TRBV10-1
CASSRGGTEAFF	TGTGCCAGTAGTCGAGGGGGCACTGAAGCTTTCTTT	.	12	.	TRBJ1-1	TRBV19
CASSFGGARQPQHF	TGTGCCAGCAGCTTTGGGGGGGCGAGACAGCCCCAGCATTTT	.	14	.	TRBJ1-5	TRBV5-8
CASSGDRGDEKLFF	TGTGCCAGCAGTGGGGACAGGGGAGATGAAAAACTGTTTTTT	many	14	TRBD1	TRBJ1-4	TRBV28
CASSYRGGEETQYF	TGTGCCAGCTCTTACCGGGGGGGCGAGGAGACCCAGTACTTC	.	14	TRBD2	TRBJ2-5	TRBV2
CASSIRQLNTEAFF	TGTGCCAGTAGTATTCGACAGCTGAACACTGAAGCTTTCTTT	.	14	.	TRBJ1-1	TRBV19
CASSLGASGRTDTQYF	TGTGCCAGCAGCTTAGGGGCTAGCGGGCGCACAGATACGCAGTATTTT	.	16	TRBD2	TRBJ2-3	TRBV11-2
CASSLGTGVNQPQHF	TGCGCCAGCAGCTTGGGGACAGGAGTGAATCAGCCCCAGCATTTT	.	15	TRBD1	TRBJ1-5	TRBV5-1
CATRSGETYEQYF	TGTGCCACCAGGTCAGGGGAAACCTACGAGCAGTACTTC	.	13	.	TRBJ2-7	TRBV7-8
CASSFGGAEGYTF	TGTGCCAGCAGCTTTGGGGGGGCGGAAGGCTACACCTTC	.	13	.	TRBJ1-2	TRBV5-6
CASSIVTGFAGELFF	TGTGCCAGTAGTATAGTAACGGGTTTCGCCGGGGAGCTGTTTTTT	.	15	.	TRBJ2-2	TRBV19
CASSLRGSYEQYF	TGTGCCAGCAGTTTGCGAGGGTCTTACGAGCAGTACTTC	.	13	.	TRBJ2-7	TRBV27
CASSIRGDLAGTYEQYF	TGTGCCAGTAGTATTAGAGGGGACCTAGCGGGAACCTACGAGCAGTACTTC	.	17	TRBD2	TRBJ2-7	TRBV19
CASSVTSGLYEQYF	TGTGCCAGTAGTGTTACTAGCGGTCTCTACGAGCAGTACTTC	once	14	TRBD2	TRBJ2-7	TRBV19
CASSYRTDTEAFF	TGTGCCAGCAGTTACCGTACAGACACTGAAGCTTTCTTT	.	13	.	TRBJ1-1	TRBV6-5
CASGDSLNTEAFF	TGTGCCAGCGGGGACAGTCTGAACACTGAAGCTTTCTTT	once	13	TRBD1	TRBJ1-1	TRBV19
CASSDSTDGGEAFF	TGTGCCAGCAGTGACTCGACCGATGGCGGTGAAGCTTTCTTT	.	14	.	TRBJ1-1	TRBV6-4
CASSQDRFSNQPQHF	TGCGCCAGCAGCCAGGACAGATTTAGCAATCAGCCCCAGCATTTT	.	15	.	TRBJ1-5	TRBV4-3
CATHRLAKNIQYF	TGTGCCACCCACAGGCTAGCCAAAAACATTCAGTACTTC	.	13	.	TRBJ2-4	TRBV2
CASSSSELTTYEQYF	TGTGCCAGCAGCTCGAGTGAGCTAACGACCTACGAGCAGTACTTC	.	15	.	TRBJ2-7	TRBV7-9
CASSGGGSVTDTQYF	TGTGCCAGCAGCGGAGGGGGCTCGGTCACAGATACGCAGTATTTT	.	15	.	TRBJ2-3	TRBV7-3